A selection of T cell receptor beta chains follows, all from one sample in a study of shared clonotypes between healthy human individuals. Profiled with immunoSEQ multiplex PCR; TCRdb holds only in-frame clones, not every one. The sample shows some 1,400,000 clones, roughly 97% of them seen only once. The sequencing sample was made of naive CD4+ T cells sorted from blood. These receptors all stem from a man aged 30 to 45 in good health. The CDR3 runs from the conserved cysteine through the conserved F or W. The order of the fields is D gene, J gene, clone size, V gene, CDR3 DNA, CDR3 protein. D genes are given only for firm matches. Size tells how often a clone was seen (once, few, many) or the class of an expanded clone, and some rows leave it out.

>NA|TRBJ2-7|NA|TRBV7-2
TGTGCCAGCAGCTTAGATGGGGGAGCTATACAAAGCTCCTACGAGCAGTACTTC
CASSLDGGAIQSSYEQYF
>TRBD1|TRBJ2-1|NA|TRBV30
TGTGCCTGGAGTAAAGGGACAGGGGGCGATGAGCAGTTCTTC
CAWSKGTGGDEQFF
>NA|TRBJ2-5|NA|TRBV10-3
TGTGCCACCACTAGTAGCGGAGAGTACCAAGAGACCCAGTACTTC
CATTSSGEYQETQYF
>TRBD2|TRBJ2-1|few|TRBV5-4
TGTGCCAGCAGCTCGGGAGGGCCTAATGAGCAGTTCTTC
CASSSGGPNEQFF
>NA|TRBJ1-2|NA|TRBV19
TGTGCCAGTAGTATGGGGCTGGACTATGGCTACACCTTC
CASSMGLDYGYTF
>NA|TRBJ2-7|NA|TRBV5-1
TGCGCCAGCAGCTTCGGGCTAGCTGCCGACGAGCAGTACTTC
CASSFGLAADEQYF
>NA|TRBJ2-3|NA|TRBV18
TGTGCCAGCTCAAGGGGTTCCGGCACAGATACGCAGTATTTT
CASSRGSGTDTQYF
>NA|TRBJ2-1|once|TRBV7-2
TGTGCCAGCAGCTTAGTTTTGTACAATGAGCAGTTCTTC
CASSLVLYNEQFF
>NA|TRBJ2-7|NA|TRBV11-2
TGTGCCTGCAAGGACACACAAAACGGGTACGAGCAGTACTTC
CACKDTQNGYEQYF
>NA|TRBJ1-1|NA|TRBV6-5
TGTGCCAGCAGTGTCACTCGGGGGGTGATCACTGAAGCTTTCTTT
CASSVTRGVITEAFF
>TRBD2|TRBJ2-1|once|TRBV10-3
TGTGCCATCAGTGAGAGGACTAGCGGGAGAGGTGAGCAGTTCTTC
CAISERTSGRGEQFF
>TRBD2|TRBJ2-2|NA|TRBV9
TGTGCCAGCAGCGTGCTAGCGGGAGGACTGAACACCGGGGAGCTGTTTTTT
CASSVLAGGLNTGELFF
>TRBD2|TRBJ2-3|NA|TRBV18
TGTGCCAGCTCACCCCTAGCGGGGGGAGGAGATACGCAGTATTTT
CASSPLAGGGDTQYF
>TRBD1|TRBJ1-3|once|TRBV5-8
TGTGCCAGCAGCTCCGGGACAGTCTTCTCTGGAAACACCATATATTTT
CASSSGTVFSGNTIYF
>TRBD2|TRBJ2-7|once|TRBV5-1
TGCGCCAGCAGCTTCGGGAGGGGGGCAGGTTTCTACGAGCAGTACTTC
CASSFGRGAGFYEQYF
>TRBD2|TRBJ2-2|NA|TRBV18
TGTGCCAGCTCACCACTGCTAGCGGGAGGCACCGGGGAGCTGTTTTTT
CASSPLLAGGTGELFF
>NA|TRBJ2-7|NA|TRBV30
TGTGCCTGGACCGTTCTCCTGGGCGAGCAGTACTTC
CAWTVLLGEQYF
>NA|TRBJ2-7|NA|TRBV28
TGTGCCAGCGGTTTCGGGACCAAACTTCAAGACTTC
CASGFGTKLQDF
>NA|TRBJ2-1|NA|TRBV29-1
TGCAGCGTCTCCAGCAATGAGCAGTTCTTC
CSVSSNEQFF
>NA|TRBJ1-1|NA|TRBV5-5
TGTGCCAGCAGCACCGTGAAATCGAACACTGAAGCTTTCTTT
CASSTVKSNTEAFF
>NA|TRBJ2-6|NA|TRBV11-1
TGTGCCAGCAGCCGGGAATTCTCTGGGGCCAACGTCCTGACTTTC
CASSREFSGANVLTF
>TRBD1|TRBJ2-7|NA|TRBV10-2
TGCGCCAGCAGTATCAGGGGGCCTGAGCAGTACTTC
CASSIRGPEQYF
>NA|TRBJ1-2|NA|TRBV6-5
TGTGCCAGCAGCGTGTTCAGGGTTGGCTATGGCTACACCTTC
CASSVFRVGYGYTF
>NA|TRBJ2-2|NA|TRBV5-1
TGCGCCAGCAGCTTGGGCACCAACCCCGGGGAGCTGTTTTTT
CASSLGTNPGELFF
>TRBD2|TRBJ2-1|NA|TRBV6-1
TGTGCCAGCAGTGAATATAGCCTGGGACTAGCGGATGACAATGAGCAGTTCTTC
CASSEYSLGLADDNEQFF
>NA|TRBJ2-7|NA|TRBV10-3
TGTGCCCTTGTCTTCGGGACGGATACCTACGAGCAGTACTTC
CALVFGTDTYEQYF
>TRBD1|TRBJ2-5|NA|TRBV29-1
TGCAGCGCCCGGGACAGGGGAGAAGAGACCCAGTACTTC
CSARDRGEETQYF
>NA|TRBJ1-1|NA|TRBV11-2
TGTGCCAGCAGCTGGTGGGGAGGCCTCCTCACTGAAGCTTTCTTT
CASSWWGGLLTEAFF
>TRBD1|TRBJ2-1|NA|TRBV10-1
TGCGCCAGCAGCCGGGACAGGACGATCAATGAGCAGTTCTTC
CASSRDRTINEQFF
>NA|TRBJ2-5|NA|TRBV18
TGTGCCAGCTCACCGATTCCCGGGAGAAGCCAAGAGACCCAGTACTTC
CASSPIPGRSQETQYF
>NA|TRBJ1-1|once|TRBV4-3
TGCGCCAGCAGCCAAGATCTGTTCGGTGGGGCAGTTGAAGCTTTCTTT
CASSQDLFGGAVEAFF
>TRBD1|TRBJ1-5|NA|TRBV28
TGTGCCAGCAGTTCCCTGGGCAGGGGGAATCAGCCCCAGCATTTT
CASSSLGRGNQPQHF
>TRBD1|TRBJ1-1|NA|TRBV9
TGTGCCAGCAGCGTATCTACAGGGGCGAACACTGAAGCTTTCTTT
CASSVSTGANTEAFF
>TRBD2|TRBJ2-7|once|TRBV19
TGTGCCAGTAGTATAGCGGGGACTAGTCTCCACGAGCAGTACTTC
CASSIAGTSLHEQYF
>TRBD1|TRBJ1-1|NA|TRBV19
TGTGCCAGTAGTATCATGAGGGGGCGGGGGAACACTGAAGCTTTCTTT
CASSIMRGRGNTEAFF
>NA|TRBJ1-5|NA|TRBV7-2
TGTGCCAGCAGCTTAATCAGTAGCAATCAGCCCCAGCATTTT
CASSLISSNQPQHF
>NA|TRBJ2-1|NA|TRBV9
TGTGCCAGCAGCTTACCAGCCGGGACCATAAACAATGAGCAGTTCTTC
CASSLPAGTINNEQFF
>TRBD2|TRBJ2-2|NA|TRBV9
TGTGCCAGCAGCCCCCCTCGGGGGGGCGCCTCGGACACCGGGGAGCTGTTTTTT
CASSPPRGGASDTGELFF
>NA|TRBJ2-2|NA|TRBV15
TGTGCCACCAGCAGAGAGTATGGAGTTATCGGGGAGCTGTTTTTT
CATSREYGVIGELFF
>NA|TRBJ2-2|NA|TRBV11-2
TGTGCCAGCAGACCTGGGGAGTTTGGGGGCACCGGGGAGCTGTTTTTT
CASRPGEFGGTGELFF
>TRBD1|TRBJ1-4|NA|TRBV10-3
TGTGCCACTGGACAGGGGGTTCTGGAAAAACTGTTTTTT
CATGQGVLEKLFF
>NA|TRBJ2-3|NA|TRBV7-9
TGTGCCAGCAGCGGCCAGGGTTTT
CASSGQGF
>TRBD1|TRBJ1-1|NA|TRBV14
TGTGCCAGCAGCCCGAGACAGGGGGCGGAAAACACTGAAGCTTTCTTT
CASSPRQGAENTEAFF
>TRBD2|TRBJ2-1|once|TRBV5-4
TGTGCCAGCAGCTTGGGACTAGCGGGGACTTACAATGAGCAGTTCTTC
CASSLGLAGTYNEQFF
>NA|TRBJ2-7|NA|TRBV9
TGTGCCAGCACCAAAAGTCTAGCTACGATTGAGGGGGAGCAGTACTTC
CASTKSLATIEGEQYF
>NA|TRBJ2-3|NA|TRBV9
TGTGCCAGCAGCGTAGTCCCCACAGATACGCAGTATTTT
CASSVVPTDTQYF
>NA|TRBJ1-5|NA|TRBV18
TGTGCCAGCTCATCCAGAAATAGCAATCAGCCCCAGCATTTT
CASSSRNSNQPQHF
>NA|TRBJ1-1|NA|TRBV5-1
TGCGCCAGCAGCCCGGATGGGAGCGGGAACACTGAAGCTTTCTTT
CASSPDGSGNTEAFF
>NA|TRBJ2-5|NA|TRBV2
TGTGCCAGCAGGGCCACGGGGGCTACACAAGAGACCCAGTACTTC
CASRATGATQETQYF
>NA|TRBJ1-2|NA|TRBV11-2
TGTGCCAGCAGCTTAGCCGTAGGAGCTGGCTACACCTTC
CASSLAVGAGYTF
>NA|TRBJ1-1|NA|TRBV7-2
TGTGCCAGCAGCTTATTCGGCGGGAACACTGAAGCTTTCTTT
CASSLFGGNTEAFF
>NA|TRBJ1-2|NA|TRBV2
TGTGCCAGCAGCCCGGACAGTGTCTATGGCTACACCTTC
CASSPDSVYGYTF
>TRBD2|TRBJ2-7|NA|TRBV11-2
TGTGCCAGCAGCTTAGGTATAGGACTAGCCTACGAGCAGTACTTC
CASSLGIGLAYEQYF